A selection of T cell receptor beta chains follows, all from one sample in a study of shared clonotypes between healthy human individuals. Here immunoSEQ multiplex PCR was the method, and the copy in TCRdb shows in-frame clones only, minus some. This repertoire shows about 600,000 clones, less than 97% found once; its top ten account for 0.095% to 0.12%. Sequencing input: naive CD8+ T cells sorted from blood. The source of these receptors is a woman aged 25 to 45 in good health. CDR3s include the opening cysteine and the closing phenylalanine or tryptophan. Each record gives: J gene, V gene, D gene, clone size, CDR3 DNA, CDR3 protein. A D gene is named only where the DNA matches it firmly. Clone size is given for some rows only: seen once, a few or many times, or a class if the clone is expanded.

j_call: TRBJ1-1
v_call: TRBV7-2
d_call: .
clone_size: .
cdr3_nt: TGTGCCAGCAGCCAGGTAGTGGGACCTGAAGCTTTCTTT
cdr3_aa: CASSQVVGPEAFF

j_call: TRBJ2-7
v_call: TRBV7-2
d_call: .
clone_size: once
cdr3_nt: TGTGCCAGCAGCCCCCCTAGTCTCGAGCAGTACTTC
cdr3_aa: CASSPPSLEQYF

j_call: TRBJ2-3
v_call: TRBV9
d_call: .
clone_size: once
cdr3_nt: TGTGCCAGCAGCGCGGGCACAGATACGCAGTATTTT
cdr3_aa: CASSAGTDTQYF

j_call: TRBJ2-7
v_call: TRBV6-4
d_call: .
clone_size: .
cdr3_nt: TGTGCCAGCAGTGACTTGGAGCAGAGACCCTACGAGCAGTACTTC
cdr3_aa: CASSDLEQRPYEQYF

j_call: TRBJ1-4
v_call: TRBV28
d_call: TRBD1
clone_size: .
cdr3_nt: TGTGCCAGCAGTTTGGACAGGGCTAATGAAAAACTGTTTTTT
cdr3_aa: CASSLDRANEKLFF

j_call: TRBJ2-3
v_call: TRBV10-3
d_call: .
clone_size: .
cdr3_nt: TGTGCCATCAGTGAGTTAGGGGAGTTGCCAGATACGCAGTATTTT
cdr3_aa: CAISELGELPDTQYF

j_call: TRBJ2-7
v_call: TRBV2
d_call: .
clone_size: .
cdr3_nt: TGTGCCAGCTTAAGGGGAGGTCCCACAAGAAAGAATAACGAGCAGTACTTC
cdr3_aa: CASLRGGPTRKNNEQYF

j_call: TRBJ2-5
v_call: TRBV28
d_call: TRBD2
clone_size: .
cdr3_nt: TGTGCCAGCAGTTTACCCCCTGCGGGAGAAGAGACCCAGTACTTC
cdr3_aa: CASSLPPAGEETQYF

j_call: TRBJ2-3
v_call: TRBV5-1
d_call: .
clone_size: .
cdr3_nt: TGCGCCAGCAGCTTATCGTGGGCTAGTTCAGATACGCAGTATTTT
cdr3_aa: CASSLSWASSDTQYF

j_call: TRBJ2-4
v_call: TRBV28
d_call: TRBD1
clone_size: .
cdr3_nt: TGTGCCAGCAAATTCGCCGGGACAGCAGTAAACATTCAGTACTTC
cdr3_aa: CASKFAGTAVNIQYF

j_call: TRBJ2-1
v_call: TRBV27
d_call: .
clone_size: once
cdr3_nt: TGTGCCAGCAGTTTACTATACAACTCCTACAATGAGCAGTTCTTC
cdr3_aa: CASSLLYNSYNEQFF

j_call: TRBJ2-4
v_call: TRBV12-5
d_call: TRBD1
clone_size: .
cdr3_nt: TGTGCTAGTGGCCACCGGAGACAGGGGGCGAGCAAAAACATTCAGTACTTC
cdr3_aa: CASGHRRQGASKNIQYF

j_call: TRBJ1-1
v_call: TRBV9
d_call: TRBD1
clone_size: .
cdr3_nt: TGTGCCAGCAGCTCACTGGGACAGCCCGAAGCTTTCTTT
cdr3_aa: CASSSLGQPEAFF

j_call: TRBJ2-7
v_call: TRBV2
d_call: TRBD1
clone_size: .
cdr3_nt: TGTGCCAGCCGGGACAGTAAATTCTACGAGCAGTACTTC
cdr3_aa: CASRDSKFYEQYF

j_call: TRBJ1-5
v_call: TRBV27
d_call: TRBD1
clone_size: .
cdr3_nt: TGTGCCAGCAGTCGTACAGGGGCCCCCCGGGAGCCCCAGCATTTT
cdr3_aa: CASSRTGAPREPQHF

j_call: TRBJ2-7
v_call: TRBV7-6
d_call: .
clone_size: .
cdr3_nt: TGTGCCAGCAGCCCGGGGGTGAGTTTGAGCGAGCAGTACTTC
cdr3_aa: CASSPGVSLSEQYF

j_call: TRBJ2-5
v_call: TRBV7-9
d_call: .
clone_size: .
cdr3_nt: TGTGCCAGCAGCTTTGAAGATTTGGAGACCCAGTACTTC
cdr3_aa: CASSFEDLETQYF

j_call: TRBJ2-7
v_call: TRBV27
d_call: TRBD2
clone_size: .
cdr3_nt: TGTGCCAGCCGGCAGACAACTAGCGGTTGGGACGACGAGCAGTACTTC
cdr3_aa: CASRQTTSGWDDEQYF

j_call: TRBJ2-7
v_call: TRBV14
d_call: TRBD2
clone_size: once
cdr3_nt: TGTGCCAGCAGCCGGGCTAGCGGAGCTGGCTACGAGCAGTACTTC
cdr3_aa: CASSRASGAGYEQYF

j_call: TRBJ1-5
v_call: TRBV19
d_call: .
clone_size: .
cdr3_nt: TGTGCCAGTAGTATCAGAGACAACAATCAGCCCCAGCATTTT
cdr3_aa: CASSIRDNNQPQHF

j_call: TRBJ2-7
v_call: TRBV7-2
d_call: .
clone_size: .
cdr3_nt: TGTGCCAGCAGCTTAATGGGGACAAGCTACGAGCAGTACTTC
cdr3_aa: CASSLMGTSYEQYF

j_call: TRBJ2-1
v_call: TRBV4-1
d_call: .
clone_size: .
cdr3_nt: TGCGCCAGCAGCCATATAGATGAGCAGTTCTTC
cdr3_aa: CASSHIDEQFF

j_call: TRBJ1-4
v_call: TRBV15
d_call: TRBD1
clone_size: .
cdr3_nt: TGTGCCACCAGCAGAGACCGGACAGGGGTAAAACTGTTTTTT
cdr3_aa: CATSRDRTGVKLFF

j_call: TRBJ2-1
v_call: TRBV4-1
d_call: TRBD1
clone_size: .
cdr3_nt: TGCGCCAGCAGCCAAGATATAGACAGGGGACCCTACAATGAGCAGTTCTTC
cdr3_aa: CASSQDIDRGPYNEQFF

j_call: TRBJ1-1
v_call: TRBV11-2
d_call: .
clone_size: .
cdr3_nt: TGTGCCAGCATACATCGGGGGGCCACTGAAGCTTTCTTT
cdr3_aa: CASIHRGATEAFF

j_call: TRBJ2-7
v_call: TRBV7-2
d_call: TRBD2
clone_size: .
cdr3_nt: TGTGCCAGCAGCATAGGACTAGCGGAAACCTACGAGCAGTACTTC
cdr3_aa: CASSIGLAETYEQYF

j_call: TRBJ2-1
v_call: TRBV5-6
d_call: TRBD2
clone_size: .
cdr3_nt: TGTGCCAGCAGCAACCTTTGGACTAGCGAGTACAATGAGCAGTTCTTC
cdr3_aa: CASSNLWTSEYNEQFF

j_call: TRBJ2-7
v_call: TRBV5-1
d_call: .
clone_size: .
cdr3_nt: TGCGCCAGCAGCTTCGGAGGGAGCCGCGCCTTTAAGGAGCAGTACTTC
cdr3_aa: CASSFGGSRAFKEQYF

j_call: TRBJ2-7
v_call: TRBV27
d_call: TRBD1
clone_size: .
cdr3_nt: TGTGCCAGCAGTTTATCCGGGACAGGGGTCAACGAGCAGTACTTC
cdr3_aa: CASSLSGTGVNEQYF

j_call: TRBJ2-5
v_call: TRBV5-4
d_call: .
clone_size: .
cdr3_nt: TGTGCCAGCAGCTTGGAGAGGGACGAGACCCAGTACTTC
cdr3_aa: CASSLERDETQYF

j_call: TRBJ1-6
v_call: TRBV6-1
d_call: .
clone_size: .
cdr3_nt: TGTGCCAACGCACCGGGACTCAGGGATTCACCCCTCCACTTT
cdr3_aa: CANAPGLRDSPLHF

j_call: TRBJ1-1
v_call: TRBV19
d_call: .
clone_size: .
cdr3_nt: TGTGCCAGTAGTATATATTACAAGAACACTGAAGCTTTCTTT
cdr3_aa: CASSIYYKNTEAFF

j_call: TRBJ2-7
v_call: TRBV5-4
d_call: .
clone_size: .
cdr3_nt: TGTGCCAGCTCCACCGAGACTTACGAGCAGTACTTC
cdr3_aa: CASSTETYEQYF

j_call: TRBJ2-7
v_call: TRBV7-2
d_call: .
clone_size: .
cdr3_nt: TGTGCCAGCAGCCCGCCAGAGCCCTCCTACGAGCAGTACTTC
cdr3_aa: CASSPPEPSYEQYF

j_call: TRBJ2-7
v_call: TRBV28
d_call: .
clone_size: .
cdr3_nt: TGTGCCAGCAGTTCGGTGGGGAGCTACGAGCAGTACTTC
cdr3_aa: CASSSVGSYEQYF

j_call: TRBJ2-2
v_call: TRBV29-1
d_call: TRBD2
clone_size: .
cdr3_nt: TGCAGCGCCAGTAGCGGGAGGCCCCCCGGGGAGCTGTTTTTT
cdr3_aa: CSASSGRPPGELFF

j_call: TRBJ1-5
v_call: TRBV19
d_call: .
clone_size: .
cdr3_nt: TGTGCCAGTAGTACCCCTGGAGGGGGAACCAATCAGCCCCAGCATTTT
cdr3_aa: CASSTPGGGTNQPQHF

j_call: TRBJ2-1
v_call: TRBV4-1
d_call: TRBD2
clone_size: .
cdr3_nt: TGCGCCAGCAGCCCCACTCTAGCGGGAGAGGACTACAATGAGCAGTTCTTC
cdr3_aa: CASSPTLAGEDYNEQFF

j_call: TRBJ2-7
v_call: TRBV2
d_call: TRBD2
clone_size: once
cdr3_nt: TGTGCCAGCAGAGAGCCCGAGCGGGAGCCTCTACATTCCTACGAGCAGTACTTC
cdr3_aa: CASREPEREPLHSYEQYF

j_call: TRBJ2-1
v_call: TRBV21-1
d_call: .
clone_size: .
cdr3_nt: TGTGCCAGCAGCAAAGGTCCTAGCGGGGGCGTCTCCTACAATGAGCAGTTCTTC
cdr3_aa: CASSKGPSGGVSYNEQFF

j_call: TRBJ2-1
v_call: TRBV4-1
d_call: .
clone_size: .
cdr3_nt: TGCGCCAGCAGCCAGGCCTGGGGGGACACAGGTGAGCAGTTCTTC
cdr3_aa: CASSQAWGDTGEQFF

j_call: TRBJ2-3
v_call: TRBV7-8
d_call: .
clone_size: .
cdr3_nt: TGTGCCAGTAGGTTTAGCTTGACTAGCACAGATACGCAGTATTTT
cdr3_aa: CASRFSLTSTDTQYF

j_call: TRBJ2-7
v_call: TRBV4-2
d_call: TRBD2
clone_size: .
cdr3_nt: TGTGCCAGCAGCCCGGGACTAGATCAGTACTTC
cdr3_aa: CASSPGLDQYF

j_call: TRBJ2-1
v_call: TRBV14
d_call: TRBD2
clone_size: .
cdr3_nt: TGTGCCAGCAGCCCCCTAGCGGGAGCTACTGAGCAGTTCTTC
cdr3_aa: CASSPLAGATEQFF

j_call: TRBJ1-5
v_call: TRBV4-1
d_call: TRBD1
clone_size: few
cdr3_nt: TGCGCCAGCAGCCAAACTACAGGGGAGGCTCAGCCCCAGCATTTT
cdr3_aa: CASSQTTGEAQPQHF

j_call: TRBJ1-5
v_call: TRBV5-4
d_call: .
clone_size: .
cdr3_nt: TGTGCCAGCAGCTTGGCTCCCAATCAGCCCCAGCATTTT
cdr3_aa: CASSLAPNQPQHF

j_call: TRBJ2-2
v_call: TRBV5-4
d_call: .
clone_size: .
cdr3_nt: TGTGCCAGCAGCTTGGGACCCACCGAGTGGGAGCTGTTTTTT
cdr3_aa: CASSLGPTEWELFF

j_call: TRBJ2-5
v_call: TRBV29-1
d_call: .
clone_size: .
cdr3_nt: TGCAGCGTTGACAGGGGACCAGAGACCCAGTACTTC
cdr3_aa: CSVDRGPETQYF

j_call: TRBJ2-1
v_call: TRBV27
d_call: .
clone_size: .
cdr3_nt: TGTGCCAGCAGTGTTAGCGAGGAGGGAAACAATGAGCAGTTCTTC
cdr3_aa: CASSVSEEGNNEQFF

j_call: TRBJ1-1
v_call: TRBV7-9
d_call: .
clone_size: .
cdr3_nt: TGTGCCAGCAGCTTAGTGGGGCAGTACACTGAAGCTTTCTTT
cdr3_aa: CASSLVGQYTEAFF

j_call: TRBJ1-1
v_call: TRBV27
d_call: .
clone_size: .
cdr3_nt: TGTGCCAGCAGTTTACGTGGACACATGAACACTGAAGCTTTCTTT
cdr3_aa: CASSLRGHMNTEAFF

j_call: TRBJ1-2
v_call: TRBV4-1
d_call: .
clone_size: .
cdr3_nt: TGCGCCAGCAGCGGGGTCGGTGGGGCGACTGGCTACACCTTC
cdr3_aa: CASSGVGGATGYTF

j_call: TRBJ2-7
v_call: TRBV7-8
d_call: .
clone_size: few
cdr3_nt: TGTGCCAGCAGCTTAGTTCTCTACCCCTACGAGCAGTACTTC
cdr3_aa: CASSLVLYPYEQYF

j_call: TRBJ2-2
v_call: TRBV9
d_call: .
clone_size: .
cdr3_nt: TGTGCCAGCAGCGTCGACACCGGGGAGCTGTTTTTT
cdr3_aa: CASSVDTGELFF

j_call: TRBJ2-3
v_call: TRBV19
d_call: .
clone_size: .
cdr3_nt: TGTGCCAGTAGTTGGACCAGTTCGGCCCAGGATACGCAGTATTTT
cdr3_aa: CASSWTSSAQDTQYF

j_call: TRBJ1-2
v_call: TRBV29-1
d_call: .
clone_size: .
cdr3_nt: TGCAGCGTTGAACAAGTGGGGTATATCGATGGCTACACCTTC
cdr3_aa: CSVEQVGYIDGYTF

j_call: TRBJ1-2
v_call: TRBV9
d_call: .
clone_size: .
cdr3_nt: TGTGCCAGCAGCGGGTGGACAGACACGGAGGGATATGGCTACACCTTC
cdr3_aa: CASSGWTDTEGYGYTF

j_call: TRBJ2-1
v_call: TRBV27
d_call: TRBD2
clone_size: .
cdr3_nt: TGTGCCAGCAGTTTTTTACTAGCGAGCAACAATGAGCAGTTCTTC
cdr3_aa: CASSFLLASNNEQFF

j_call: TRBJ1-4
v_call: TRBV7-6
d_call: .
clone_size: .
cdr3_nt: TGTGCCAGCAGCGCTCACAGGGATCCTGATGAAAAACTGTTTTTT
cdr3_aa: CASSAHRDPDEKLFF

j_call: TRBJ2-7
v_call: TRBV13
d_call: .
clone_size: .
cdr3_nt: TGTGCCAGCAGCGCCGGCGTCGGCCACGAGCAGTACTTC
cdr3_aa: CASSAGVGHEQYF